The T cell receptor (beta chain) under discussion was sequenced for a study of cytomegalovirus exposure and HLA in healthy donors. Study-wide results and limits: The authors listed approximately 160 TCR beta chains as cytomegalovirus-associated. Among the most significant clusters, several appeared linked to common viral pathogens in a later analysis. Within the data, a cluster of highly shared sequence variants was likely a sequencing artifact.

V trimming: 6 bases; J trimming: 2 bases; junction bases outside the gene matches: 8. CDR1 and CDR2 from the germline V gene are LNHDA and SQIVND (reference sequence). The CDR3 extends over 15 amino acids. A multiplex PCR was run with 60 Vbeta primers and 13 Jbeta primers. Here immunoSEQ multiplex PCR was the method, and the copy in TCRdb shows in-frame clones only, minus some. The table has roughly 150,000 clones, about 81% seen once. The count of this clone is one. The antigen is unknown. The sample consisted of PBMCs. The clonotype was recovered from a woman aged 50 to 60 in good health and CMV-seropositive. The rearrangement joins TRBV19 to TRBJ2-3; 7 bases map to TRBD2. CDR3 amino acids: CASSIQAGVTDTQYF. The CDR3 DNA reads TGTGCCAGTAGCATACAGGCGGGGGTCACAGATACGCAGTATTTT.